These T cell receptor beta chains were read from a single sample in a study of vaccination and CD4 T cells after COVID-19. Antigen specificity for these receptors is unknown. TCRdb itself ran the PCR reads through MiXCR, one entry per CDR3 protein. The sample records about 15,000 distinct CDR3 sequences, under 65% being singletons. The sequencing input was CD4+ T cells from blood, cultured in vitro. The source of these receptors is a human donor who had recovered from COVID-19. CDR3s include the opening cysteine and the closing phenylalanine or tryptophan.

j_gene | v_gene | CDR3aa
TRBJ1-1 | TRBV7-2 | CASSLELGRRAFF
TRBJ2-7 | TRBV7-2 | CASSLGGTRGEQYF
TRBJ2-1 | TRBV7-2 | CASSLTAYNEQFF
TRBJ1-2 | TRBV20-1 | CSAIPQGHGYTF
TRBJ1-1 | TRBV7-2 | CASSLGQYTEAFF
TRBJ2-1 | TRBV20-1 | CSAREPAGEQFF
TRBJ1-5 | TRBV6-5 | CASSYPVQPQHF
TRBJ2-7 | TRBV12-3/TRBV12-4 | CASTETGDGEQYF
TRBJ1-2 | TRBV12-3/TRBV12-4 | CASSLSGFGYTF
TRBJ2-2 | TRBV20-1 | CSASKSANTGELFF
TRBJ1-5 | TRBV7-3 | CASSGNRGPQPQHF
TRBJ1-2 | TRBV30 | CAWSRTGALWGYTF
TRBJ2-5 | TRBV11-3 | CASSLGLTGTRGETQYF
TRBJ2-5 | TRBV5-1 | CASTLRWGKETQYF
TRBJ1-2 | TRBV6-2/TRBV6-3 | CASSYGPAKNGYTF
TRBJ2-7 | TRBV20-1 | CSANPAGSSYEQYF
TRBJ1-5 | TRBV12-3/TRBV12-4 | CASSAGIWQPQHF
TRBJ1-2 | TRBV6-5 | CASSSRTGAHGGYGYTF
TRBJ2-5 | TRBV9 | CASSVRDTVPGETQYF
TRBJ2-3 | TRBV25-1 | CASSEQSGPDTQYF
TRBJ1-5 | TRBV20-1 | CSARVPRDTNQPQHF
TRBJ2-7 | TRBV20-1 | CSASREVGEQYF
TRBJ2-2 | TRBV7-7 | CASSLGGAGTGELFF
TRBJ2-7 | TRBV18 | CASSPTEGRYEQYF
TRBJ1-5 | TRBV7-8 | CASSPVLGDSNQPQHF